This is a list of T cell receptor beta chains from one sample in a study of OX40 agonist ivuxolimab in advanced cancers. TCRdb's table, derived via immunoSEQ multiplex PCR, lists solely in-frame clones and lacks some. Counted here are some 64,000 clones, approximately 90% occurring once; the ten biggest clones make up approximately 0.67%. This specimen was CD4+ or CD8+ T cells sorted from blood, taken in a trial of the OX40 agonist ivuxolimab. The receptors were sampled from an adult with an advanced solid tumor such as melanoma, head and neck, liver or kidney cancer. CDR3s include the opening cysteine and the closing phenylalanine or tryptophan. A D gene is named only where the DNA matches it firmly.

>TRBV18|TRBD1|TRBJ1-4
CASSRATGGSSNEKLFF
TGTGCCAGCTCACGGGCGACAGGGGGGTCGTCTAATGAAAAACTGTTTTTT
>TRBV19|TRBD1|TRBJ2-1
CASSSRGRTGDRGSYNEQFF
TGTGCCAGTAGTTCAAGAGGGAGAACAGGGGATCGGGGCTCCTACAATGAGCAGTTCTTC
>TRBV5-6|-|TRBJ2-1
CASRTAFNEQFF
TGTGCCAGCAGAACAGCGTTCAATGAGCAGTTCTTC
>TRBV6-5|TRBD1|TRBJ2-6
CASSSRGSGANVLTF
TGTGCCAGCAGTAGCAGGGGGTCTGGGGCCAACGTCCTGACTTTC
>TRBV29-1|-|TRBJ2-5
CSVIGTDRQVTQYF
TGCAGCGTTATCGGTACGGACCGCCAAGTGACCCAGTACTTC
>TRBV5-1|-|TRBJ2-2
CASSLYTNTGELFF
TGCGCCAGCAGCCTTTATACGAACACCGGGGAGCTGTTTTTT
>TRBV28|TRBD1|TRBJ1-2
CASSFLGQGLNYGYTF
TGTGCCAGCAGTTTCCTGGGACAGGGGCTTAACTATGGCTACACCTTC
>TRBV7-9|-|TRBJ2-3
CASSSRLRAQYF
TGTGCCAGCAGCTCCCGACTCAGGGCGCAGTATTTT
>TRBV18|-|TRBJ1-5
CASSRQGNQPQHF
TGTGCCAGCTCAAGGCAGGGGAATCAGCCCCAGCATTTT
>TRBV14|TRBD1|TRBJ1-1
CASSQGDRHTEAFF
TGTGCCAGCAGCCAGGGGGACAGGCACACTGAAGCTTTCTTT
>TRBV11-2|-|TRBJ2-1
CASSLTRYNEQFF
TGTGCCAGCAGCTTAACCAGATACAATGAGCAGTTCTTC
>TRBV6-1|TRBD2|TRBJ2-1
CASSENSGRKSEQFF
TGTGCCAGCAGTGAGAATAGCGGGAGGAAGAGTGAGCAGTTCTTC
>TRBV2|-|TRBJ1-2
CASMLYGYTF
TGTGCCAGCATGCTCTATGGCTACACCTTC
>TRBV5-5|-|TRBJ1-3
CASSLEGYTIYF
TGTGCCAGCAGCTTGGAAGGGTACACCATATATTTT
>TRBV2|-|TRBJ2-7
CASSDGGYEQYF
TGTGCCAGCAGTGACGGCGGGTACGAGCAGTACTTC